The rows below give T cell receptor beta chains drawn from one sample of a study of tumor-infiltrating lymphocytes in primary liver carcinoma. TCRdb analysed the multiplex PCR reads with MiXCR anew, one entry per CDR3 protein. Of 150,000 to 200,000 distinct CDR3 sequences detected, about 82% appear once; the ten largest clones hold roughly 18%. Input material: tumor tissue from primary liver carcinoma. These receptors originate from a middle-aged man with primary liver carcinoma and hepatitis B virus infection. Each CDR3 is given with its conserved first and last residue. A D gene is named only where the DNA matches it firmly. Only some rows state a clone size, as once, few, many or a class for expanded clones.

d_gene	len	v_gene	abundance	j_gene	CDR3aa	CDR3nt
TRBD1	15	TRBV20-1	.	TRBJ1-1	CSATPWDRGNTEAFF	TGCAGTGCCACTCCCTGGGACAGGGGGAACACTGAAGCTTTCTTT
.	14	TRBV29-1	.	TRBJ2-7	CSVSKDSLLYEQYF	TGCAGCGTTTCGAAGGACAGCTTACTCTACGAGCAGTACTTC
.	15	TRBV11-1	.	TRBJ2-7	CASSSSRDSSYKQYF	TGTGCCAGCAGCTCATCGCGGGACTCCTCTTACAAGCAGTACTTC
.	15	TRBV14	.	TRBJ2-1	CASNAVGGNYNEQFF	TGTGCCAGCAACGCGGTAGGAGGAAACTACAATGAGCAGTTCTTC
TRBD2	14	TRBV18	few	TRBJ2-5	CASSLGLAKETQYF	TGTGCCAGCTCACTCGGACTAGCGAAGGAGACCCAGTATTTC
.	14	TRBV20-1	.	TRBJ1-1	CIARGEAGYTEAFF	TGCATTGCTAGAGGGGAGGCTGGGTACACTGAAGCTTTCTTT
TRBD1	15	TRBV6-1	.	TRBJ2-1	CVSSEQQGSYNEQFF	TGTGTCAGCAGTGAACAACAGGGGTCCTACAATGAGCAGTTCTTC
.	16	TRBV12-3/TRBV12-4	.	TRBJ2-2	CTSSLLIARDTGELFF	TGTACCAGCAGTTTATTAATCGCCAGGGACACCGGGGAGCTGTTTTTT
TRBD2	14	TRBV11-2	.	TRBJ2-1	CASSLDTSGRSQFF	TGTGCCAGCAGTCTAGATACTAGCGGGAGGTCTCAGTTCTTC
.	14	TRBV19	.	TRBJ2-1	CANSRPVSRYEQFF	TGTGCCAATAGTCGACCAGTATCGCGGTATGAGCAGTTCTTC
.	14	TRBV29-1	.	TRBJ2-3	CSVNRTAMGDTHYF	TGCAGCGTTAACAGGACGGCCATGGGGGATACTCACTATTTT
.	14	TRBV28	.	TRBJ2-5	CASSRDLGQETQYF	TGTGCCAGCAGTCGGGACCTTGGGCAAGAGACTCAGTACTTC
.	14	TRBV19	.	TRBJ2-7	CATSGSPRAEEQYF	TGTGCCACCTCTGGGTCTCCCCGGGCCGAGGAGCAGTACTTC
.	14	TRBV28	.	TRBJ1-1	CANSLIQANTVAFF	TGTGCCAACAGTTTAATCCAGGCGAACACTGTAGCTTTCTTT
.	17	TRBV11-1	.	TRBJ2-4	CASSFPGASGTKYIQYF	TGTGCTAGCAGCTTTCCCGGGGCTAGTGGGACCAAATACATTCAGTACTTC
.	14	TRBV6-1	once	TRBJ1-2	CANPTTAGDYGYTF	TGCGCCAACCCCACAACGGCAGGGGACTATGGCTACACCTTC
.	13	TRBV2	.	TRBJ2-5	CASSARKLETHYF	TGTGCCAGCAGTGCTCGGAAGTTGGAGACCCACTACTTC
TRBD1	13	TRBV29-1	once	TRBJ2-5	CSAETGVSETRYF	TGCAGCGCCGAAACAGGGGTTTCGGAGACCCGGTACTTC
.	15	TRBV5-4	.	TRBJ2-5	CANSLKGDGQETQYF	TGTGCCAACAGCTTGAAGGGGGACGGCCAAGAGACCCAGTATTTC
.	15	TRBV5-6	once	TRBJ1-6	CVSGPRTPVNSPLRF	TGTGTCAGCGGCCCAAGGACTCCAGTGAATTCACCCCTCCGCTTT
.	11	TRBV5-1	few	TRBJ2-1	CTSSSAWEQFF	TGCACCAGCAGCTCAGCCTGGGAGCAGTTCTTC
.	19	TRBV11-1	.	TRBJ2-3	CVSTSGGSSVGARTDTQYF	TGTGTCAGCACCTCTGGGGGGAGCTCTGTTGGAGCCCGCACAGATACGCAGTATTTT
TRBD1	16	TRBV5-1	.	TRBJ1-1	CASMPSGQGANTEAFF	TGCGCCAGCATGCCTAGTGGACAGGGGGCGAACACTGAAGCTTTCTTT
TRBD1	11	TRBV29-1	.	TRBJ2-5	CCVQGAETQYF	TGCTGCGTCCAGGGGGCAGAGACTCAGTACTTC
.	14	TRBV4-2	.	TRBJ1-1	CTSSTNQRDAEAFF	TGTACCAGCAGCACAAACCAGAGAGACGCTGAAGCTTTCTTT
.	15	TRBV12-3/TRBV12-4	.	TRBJ2-3	CVSSLRRRVRETQYF	TGTGTCAGCAGTTTGAGAAGGAGGGTACGAGAGACGCAGTATTTT
.	14	TRBV12-3/TRBV12-4	.	TRBJ2-7	CVSSLHGGSYEQYF	TGTGTCAGCAGTTTGCATGGAGGGTCCTACGAGCAGTACTTC
.	13	TRBV29-1	.	TRBJ2-7	CTVGDLPVWEQYF	TGCACCGTAGGAGACTTACCTGTCTGGGAGCAGTACTTC